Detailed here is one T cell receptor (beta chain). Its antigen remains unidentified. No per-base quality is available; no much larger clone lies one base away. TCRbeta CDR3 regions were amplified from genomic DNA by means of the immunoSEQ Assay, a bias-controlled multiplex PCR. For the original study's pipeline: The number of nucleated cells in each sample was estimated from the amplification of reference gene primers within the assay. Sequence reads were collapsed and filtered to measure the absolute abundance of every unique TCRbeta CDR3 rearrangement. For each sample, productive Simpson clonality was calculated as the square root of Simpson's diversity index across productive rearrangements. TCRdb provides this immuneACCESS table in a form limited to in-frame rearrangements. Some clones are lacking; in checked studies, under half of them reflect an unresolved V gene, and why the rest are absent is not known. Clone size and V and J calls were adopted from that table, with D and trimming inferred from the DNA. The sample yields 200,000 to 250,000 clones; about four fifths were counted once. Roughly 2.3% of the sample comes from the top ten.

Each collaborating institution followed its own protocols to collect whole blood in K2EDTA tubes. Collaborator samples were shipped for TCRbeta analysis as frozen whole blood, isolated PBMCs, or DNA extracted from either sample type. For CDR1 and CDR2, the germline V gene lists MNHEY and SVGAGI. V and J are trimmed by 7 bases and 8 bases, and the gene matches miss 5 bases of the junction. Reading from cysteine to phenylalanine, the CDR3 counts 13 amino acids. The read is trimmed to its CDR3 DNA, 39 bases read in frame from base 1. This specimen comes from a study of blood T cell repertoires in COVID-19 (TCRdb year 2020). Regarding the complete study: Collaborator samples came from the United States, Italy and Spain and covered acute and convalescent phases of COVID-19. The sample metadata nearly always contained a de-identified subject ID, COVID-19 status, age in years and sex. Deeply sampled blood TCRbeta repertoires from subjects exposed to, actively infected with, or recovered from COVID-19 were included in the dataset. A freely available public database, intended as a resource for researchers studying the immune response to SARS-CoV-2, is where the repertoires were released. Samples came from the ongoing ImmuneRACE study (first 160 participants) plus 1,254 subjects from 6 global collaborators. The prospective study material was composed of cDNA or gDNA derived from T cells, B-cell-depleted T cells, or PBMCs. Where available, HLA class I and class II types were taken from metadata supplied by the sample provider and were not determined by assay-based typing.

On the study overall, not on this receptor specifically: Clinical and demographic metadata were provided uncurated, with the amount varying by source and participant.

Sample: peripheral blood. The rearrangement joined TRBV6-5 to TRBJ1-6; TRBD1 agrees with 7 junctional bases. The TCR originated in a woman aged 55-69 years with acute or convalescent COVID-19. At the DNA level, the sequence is TGTGCCAGCACCTACGGACAGGATTCACCCCTCCACTTT. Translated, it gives CASTYGQDSPLHF.